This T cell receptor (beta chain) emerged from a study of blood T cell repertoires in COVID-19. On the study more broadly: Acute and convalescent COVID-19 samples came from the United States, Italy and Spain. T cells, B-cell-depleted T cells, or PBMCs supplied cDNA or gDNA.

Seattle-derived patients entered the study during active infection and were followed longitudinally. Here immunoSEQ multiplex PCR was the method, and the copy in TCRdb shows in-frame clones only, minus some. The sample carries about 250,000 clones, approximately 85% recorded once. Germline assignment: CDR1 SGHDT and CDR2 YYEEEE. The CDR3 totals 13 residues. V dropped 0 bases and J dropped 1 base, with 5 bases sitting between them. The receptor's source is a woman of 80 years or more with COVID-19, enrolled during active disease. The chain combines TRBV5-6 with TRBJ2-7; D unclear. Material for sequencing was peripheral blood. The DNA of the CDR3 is TGTGCCAGCAGCTTGGCAGGTTCCTACGAGCAGTACTTC. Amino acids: CASSLAGSYEQYF.